The entry below gives a single TCR beta chain sequence along with its context. What it binds is not known. The sample originates from a study of radiotherapy plus CTLA-4 blockade in lung cancer. Study results and limitations: There was expansion of tumor-derived TCR clones in blood after radiotherapy plus ipilimumab.

The CDR3 runs to 12 residues. Trimming took off 11 bases at V and 8 bases at J, with 15 bases between the two ends. Germline CDR1 reads SSHAT; CDR2 reads FNYEAQ (reference sequence). The table came from immunoSEQ multiplex PCR; TCRdb's copy has only in-frame clones and leaves some out. The repertoire consists of tens of thousands of clones, with 70% to 80% occurring once and the leading ten covering less than 4.5%. The source is a human donor with non-small cell lung cancer who had a partial response to radiotherapy plus ipilimumab. This sequence joins TRBV7-7 and TRBJ1-4; maybe TRBD1 (5 bases). Sequences were derived from peripheral blood, sampled from a patient treated with radiotherapy plus ipilimumab. The DNA of the CDR3 is TGTGCCGCCGGAGGGGCGGGGGAAAAACTGTTTTTT. This translates into CAAGGAGEKLFF.